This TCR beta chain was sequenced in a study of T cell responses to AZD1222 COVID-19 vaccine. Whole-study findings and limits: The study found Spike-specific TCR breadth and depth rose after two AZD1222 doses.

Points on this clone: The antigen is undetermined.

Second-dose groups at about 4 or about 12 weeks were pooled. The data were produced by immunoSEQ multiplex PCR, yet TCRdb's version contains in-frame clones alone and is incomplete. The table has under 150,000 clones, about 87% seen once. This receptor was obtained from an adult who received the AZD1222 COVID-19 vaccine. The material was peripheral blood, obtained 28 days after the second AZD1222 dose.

CDR3 sequence: CASSPPRDRGPPYEQYF. DNA for the CDR3: TGTGCCAGCTCACCCCCTAGGGACAGGGGTCCGCCCTACGAGCAGTACTTC. The chain recombines TRBV18 with TRBJ2-7, with TRBD1 matching over 10 bases. Germline values: CDR1 KGHSH, CDR2 LQKENI. This CDR3 comprises 17 residues. Trimming removed 3 bases from V and 2 bases from J; junction bases left unmatched: 10.